This T cell receptor (beta chain) was profiled in a study of response to subunit inactivated influenza vaccine. Of note for this clonotype: The antigen is undetermined.

TCRdb re-analysed the RT-PCR reads in MiXCR, keeping a single row per CDR3 protein. The table has about 480,000 distinct CDR3 sequences, approximately 11% seen once. Germline V gene sequence: CDR1 DFQATT, CDR2 SNEGSKA (reference sequence). J was trimmed by 7 bases and V by 5 bases; bases with no gene match: 16. This CDR3 comprises 17 residues. Study-wide results and limits: Only a handful of new T cells, the authors suggested, are recruited with each seasonal influenza vaccination.

The starting material was PBMCs from blood, obtained 35 to 45 days after vaccination. The TCR was taken from a man aged 50-59 years who received an inactivated influenza vaccine. V and J are TRBV20-1 and TRBJ2-7, with TRBD2 matching 14 bases. The DNA of the CDR3 is TGCAGTGCTCGAGGACTAGCGGGAGGCCTTGGCCTAAATGAGCAGTACTTC. This translates into CSARGLAGGLGLNEQYF.